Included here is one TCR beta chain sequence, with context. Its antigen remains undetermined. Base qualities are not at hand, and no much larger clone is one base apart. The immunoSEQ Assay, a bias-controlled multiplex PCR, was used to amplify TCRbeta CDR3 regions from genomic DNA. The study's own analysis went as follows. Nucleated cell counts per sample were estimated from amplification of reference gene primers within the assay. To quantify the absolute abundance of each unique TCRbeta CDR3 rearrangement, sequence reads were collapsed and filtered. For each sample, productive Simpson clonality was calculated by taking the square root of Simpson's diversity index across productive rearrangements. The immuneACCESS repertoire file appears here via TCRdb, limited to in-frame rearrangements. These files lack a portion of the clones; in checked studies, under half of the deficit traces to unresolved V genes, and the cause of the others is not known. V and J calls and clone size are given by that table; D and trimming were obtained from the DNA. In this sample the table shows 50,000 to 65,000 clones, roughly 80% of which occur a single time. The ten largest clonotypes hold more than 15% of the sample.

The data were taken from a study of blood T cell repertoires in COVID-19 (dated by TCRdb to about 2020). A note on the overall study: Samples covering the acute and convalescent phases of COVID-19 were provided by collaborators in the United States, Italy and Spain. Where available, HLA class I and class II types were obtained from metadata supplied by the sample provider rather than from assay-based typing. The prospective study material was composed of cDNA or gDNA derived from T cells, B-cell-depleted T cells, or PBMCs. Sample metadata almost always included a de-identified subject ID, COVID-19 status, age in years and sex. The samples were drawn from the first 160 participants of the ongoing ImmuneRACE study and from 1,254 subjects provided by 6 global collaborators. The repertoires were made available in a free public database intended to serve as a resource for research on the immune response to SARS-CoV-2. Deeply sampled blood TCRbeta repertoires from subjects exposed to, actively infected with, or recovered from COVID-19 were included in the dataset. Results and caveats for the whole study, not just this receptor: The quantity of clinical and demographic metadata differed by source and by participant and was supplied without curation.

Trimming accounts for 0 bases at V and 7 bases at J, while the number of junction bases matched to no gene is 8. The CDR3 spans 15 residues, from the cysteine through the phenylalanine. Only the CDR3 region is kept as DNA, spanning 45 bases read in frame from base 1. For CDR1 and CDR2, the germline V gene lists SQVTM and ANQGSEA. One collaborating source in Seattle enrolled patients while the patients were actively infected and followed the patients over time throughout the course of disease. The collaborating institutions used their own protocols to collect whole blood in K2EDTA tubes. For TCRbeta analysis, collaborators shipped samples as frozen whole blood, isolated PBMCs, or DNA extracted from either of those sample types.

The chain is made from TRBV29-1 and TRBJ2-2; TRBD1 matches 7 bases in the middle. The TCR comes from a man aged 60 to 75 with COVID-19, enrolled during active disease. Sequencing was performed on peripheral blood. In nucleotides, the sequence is TGCAGCGTTGAAGAACCGCAGGGGGTGTACGGGGAGCTGTTTTTT. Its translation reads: CSVEEPQGVYGELFF.